This T cell receptor (beta chain) was sequenced during a study of cytomegalovirus exposure and HLA in healthy donors. The table lists this clone with a count of one. Its antigen is unknown. Study results and caveats: Later work associated 16,951 TCR beta sequences with HLA alleles at 0.05 false discovery rate. V- and J-gene trimming in TCR beta was tied to a missense DCLRE1C variant by an analysis performed later. The study flagged around 150 TCR beta chains as cytomegalovirus-associated.

PCR used 60 Vbeta primers and 13 Jbeta primers. Sequenced by immunoSEQ multiplex PCR; TCRdb stores in-frame clones only, minus some. The table lists fewer than 150,000 clones, 85% of them singletons, with approximately 6.4% in the top ten. Although they were nominally healthy when sampled, donors likely had unrecorded immune exposures. The germline V and J ends were trimmed by 5 bases and 4 bases, with 11 bases remaining between them. CDR1 and CDR2 (germline): SNHLY, FYNNEI. The CDR3 has 14 amino acids. This sequence joins TRBV2 and TRBJ1-4, with TRBD1 as a possible D gene (6 bases). The TCR originated in a woman in her twenties or thirties in good health and CMV-seropositive. The sequenced sample was PBMCs. This CDR3 is CASSWGQHNEKLFF. CDR3 DNA: TGTGCCAGCAGTTGGGGACAACATAATGAAAAACTGTTTTTT.